One sample yielded the 17 T cell receptor beta chains listed below, sequenced in a study of blood T cell repertoires in COVID-19 (TCRdb year 2020). Receptor amplification or capture employed the immunoSEQ multiplex PCR assay. Here the immuneACCESS table is served through TCRdb, limited to in-frame sequences with V and J called. Missing clones are a known gap in these copies; in checked studies unresolved V genes cover under half, and the rest lacks a known reason. The sample includes 100,000 to 150,000 clones, with about 70% observed a single time. 6% of the sample goes to the ten largest clones. Sample: peripheral blood. Receptor source: a man older than 75 with COVID-19, enrolled during active disease.

V gene TRBV6-1 combines with J gene TRBJ2-1, with D possibly being TRBD2 (5 bases). Germline V CDR1 and CDR2: MNHNS, SASEGT. V was cut by 2 bases and J by 0 bases, with 8 bases left in between. This CDR3 is built from 15 residues. Here the CDR3 reads CASSEMSGSYNEQFF. The DNA for the CDR3 is TGTGCCAGCAGTGAAATGAGCGGCTCCTACAATGAGCAGTTCTTC.

This rearrangement joins TRBV28 to TRBJ1-1; perhaps TRBD1 as D (5 bases). V lost 8 bases, J lost 0 bases, and 19 bases lay in between. Germline CDR1 reads MDHEN; CDR2 reads SYDVKM. The CDR3 length is 16 residues. The DNA of the CDR3 is TGTGCCAGCTGGGCTCCCAGGGCAGCCCTGAACACTGAAGCTTTCTTT. As protein: CASWAPRAALNTEAFF.

The chain employs TRBV28 and TRBJ1-2, with D tentatively TRBD1 (6 bases). The CDR3 totals 14 residues. CDR1 and CDR2 from the germline V gene are MDHEN and SYDVKM. V dropped 2 bases and J dropped 4 bases, with 11 bases sitting between them. CDR3 nucleotides: TGTGCCAGCAGTTTAGGGGGGGCGCCCTATGGCTACACCTTC. Its translation: CASSLGGAPYGYTF.

V usage is TRBV2 and J usage is TRBJ1-3, with 7 bases matching TRBD1. Per the germline V gene, CDR1 is SNHLY and CDR2 is FYNNEI. Germline trimming cut 0 bases from V and 0 bases from J; bases unmatched to any gene: 8. The CDR3 is 18 residues long. The CDR3 DNA reads as TGTGCCAGCAGTGAAGCGCAGGGGGGCGATCTCTCTGGAAACACCATATATTTT. Protein: CASSEAQGGDLSGNTIYF.

The V gene is TRBV19, the J gene TRBJ1-6, with 7 bases fitting TRBD1. This CDR3 region has 14 residues. V trimming: 3 bases; J trimming: 10 bases; junction bases outside the gene matches: 6. The germline gives CDR1 LNHDA, CDR2 SQIVND (reference sequence). CDR3 in DNA: TGTGCCAGTAGTATTGGACAGGCAAACTCACCCCTCCACTTT. Its translation is CASSIGQANSPLHF.

The rearrangement joins TRBV5-4 to TRBJ2-5; TRBD2 aligns across 12 bases. Germline assignment: CDR1 SGHNT and CDR2 YYREEE (reference sequence). The CDR3 has 18 residues. Trimming at V came to 4 bases and at J to 5 bases, leaving 15 bases not matched to a gene. CDR3 nucleotide sequence: TGTGCCAGCAGCCTAAAGACTAGCGGGAGTGTCTTGTGGGAGACCCAGTACTTC. It translates to CASSLKTSGSVLWETQYF.

This clone came up once. DNA for the CDR3: TGTGCCAGTAGTCCAGGGGTGGCTGAAGCTTTCTTT. Translation gives CASSPGVAEAFF. The V gene is TRBV19, the J gene TRBJ1-1; perhaps TRBD1 as D (6 bases). Trimming pared 5 bases from V and 6 bases from J, leaving 10 bases between. The CDR3 consists of 12 residues. The germline V gene has CDR1 LNHDA and CDR2 SQIVND (reference sequence).

This chain uses TRBV6-5 with TRBJ2-5; 10 positions agree with TRBD2. CDR1 is MNHEY and CDR2 is SVGAGI in the germline V gene. The CDR3 spans 16 residues. The junction had 4 bases not matched to a gene; V was cut back by 0 bases and J by 3 bases. CDR3 protein: CASSYSNLAGEETQYF. The CDR3 region has the DNA TGTGCCAGCAGTTACTCGAACCTAGCGGGGGAAGAGACCCAGTACTTC.

The J gene is TRBJ2-5, the V gene TRBV6-5; 8 nucleotides line up with TRBD1. Germline V gene lookup returns CDR1 MNHEY and CDR2 SVGAGI. Trimming at V came to 2 bases and at J to 4 bases, leaving 3 bases not matched to a gene. This CDR3 contains 14 residues. The CDR3 loop reads CASSYGRGRETQYF. CDR3 nucleotide sequence: TGTGCCAGCAGTTACGGCAGGGGGCGAGAGACCCAGTACTTC.

V is TRBV28 and J is TRBJ1-2; no clear D. V lost 2 bases and J lost 4, with 17 bases in between. This CDR3 is 16 amino acids long. Germline CDR1 MDHEN, CDR2 SYDVKM. The CDR3 coding sequence is TGTGCCAGCAGTTTAACTGGGTCTAGTCAAGTCTATGGCTACACCTTC. Its translation is CASSLTGSSQVYGYTF.

V gene TRBV4-1 combines with J gene TRBJ1-5; D might be TRBD1 (5 bases). Germline V lookup: CDR1 MGHRA, CDR2 YSYEKL. V was cut by 1 base and J by 7 bases, with 14 bases left in between. The CDR3 has 15 amino acids. In DNA form, the CDR3 reads TGCGCCAGCAGCCAAGTATGGGGGGAGGGCCAGCCCCAGCATTTT. The encoded protein is CASSQVWGEGQPQHF.

The CDR3 DNA follows: TGCGCCAGCGGGGACAGTTCCTACGAGCAGTACTTC. Residues: CASGDSSYEQYF. V gene TRBV10-1 combines with J gene TRBJ2-7, with 7 bases fitting TRBD1. This CDR3 contains 12 residues. The germline V gene encodes CDR1 WNHNN and CDR2 SYGVQD (reference sequence). V was clipped by 8 bases and J by 1 base; unmatched bases: 2.

This sequence joins TRBV6-5 and TRBJ1-1; D possibly corresponds to TRBD1 (5 bases). Germline values: CDR1 MNHEY, CDR2 SVGAGI. V was clipped by 8 bases and J by 0 bases, with 13 bases between them. CDR3 length: 14 amino acids. CDR3 bases: TGTGCCAGCGGAAGGGGCGTCATGAACACTGAAGCTTTCTTT. It specifies CASGRGVMNTEAFF.

In this sample, this clone turned up once. The CDR3 is CASSIQGAGNYGYTF. DNA for the CDR3: TGTGCCAGCAGTATACAGGGGGCGGGTAACTATGGCTACACCTTC. V gene TRBV6-5 combines with J gene TRBJ1-2, with 9 nucleotides matching TRBD1. The junction had 5 bases not matched to a gene; V was cut back by 5 bases and J by 1 base. Germline values: CDR1 MNHEY, CDR2 SVGAGI. This CDR3 spans 15 amino acids.

This chain joins TRBV6-5 and TRBJ1-1; 7 bases match TRBD1. The CDR3 extends over 15 amino acids. Trimming took 2 bases from V and 0 from J; bases not matched to a gene: 3. Germline V gene lookup returns CDR1 MNHEY and CDR2 SVGAGI. CDR3 in DNA: TGTGCCAGCAGTTACAGGGGGCTAGTGAACACTGAAGCTTTCTTT. Translating it yields CASSYRGLVNTEAFF.

Only a few counts were recorded for this clone. The V and J genes are TRBV6-5 and TRBJ1-6; D remains unclear. Per the germline V gene, CDR1 is MNHEY and CDR2 is SVGAGI. Trimming took 6 bases from V and 0 from J, leaving 3 bases between them. This CDR3 has 13 residues. CDR3 DNA sequence: TGTGCCAGCAGGCGCTCCTATAATTCACCCCTCCACTTT. Translating it yields CASRRSYNSPLHF.

The V and J genes are TRBV24-1 and TRBJ2-1; D is perhaps TRBD2 (6 bases). V lost 3 bases, J lost 7 bases, and 18 bases lay in between. The CDR3 loop spans 16 amino acids. The germline gives CDR1 KGHDR, CDR2 SFDVKD. CDR3 DNA sequence: TGTGCCACCAGTGATGCCGGGACCCTTGGGGGGAATGAGCAGTTCTTC. As protein: CATSDAGTLGGNEQFF.